This TCR beta chain was obtained from a study of shared clonotypes between healthy human individuals. Each of the donors was a healthy adult who was HIV-negative and had not had a recent acute infection or vaccination. Samples underwent the assay at deep level. The authors sequenced unsorted PBMC DNA on ten immunoSEQ deep assay plates. Per the study methods: Filtering differed, since immunoSEQ gave only junction sequences and no quality scores. Measured with immunoSEQ multiplex PCR; TCRdb has only the in-frame clones, and not every one. V, J and clone size are those of that table, while D and trimming were read from the DNA. The profile shows about 490,000 clones, 70% to 80% of them singletons. Trimming pared 1 base from V and 8 bases from J, leaving 11 bases between. Germline CDR1 is SGHTA and CDR2 is FQGNSA. This CDR3 contains 14 residues.

The sequence was collected from a woman aged 35 to 49 in good health. Some clones in this sample may be carry-over from other donors' samples. Sequencing was carried out using PBMCs. J is TRBJ2-2 and V is TRBV7-2; D call uncertain. The CDR3 sequence is CASSLGSAAGELFF. The CDR3 DNA follows: TGTGCCAGCAGCTTAGGTTCAGCAGCGGGGGAGCTGTTTTTT.